The entry below describes one T cell receptor beta chain. In every patient, relapse followed autologous stem cell transplantation, while exposure to brentuximab vedotin differed. These data are taken from a study of PD-1 blockade in classical Hodgkin lymphoma. Generated by immunoSEQ multiplex PCR, the TCRdb table keeps only in-frame clones and is missing some. The repertoire consists of 25,000 to 35,000 clones, with roughly 71% occurring once and the leading ten covering over 25%. Germline CDR1 and CDR2: SGDLS and YYNGEE. The V and J ends lost 1 base and 5 bases, in that order; junction bases with no gene match: 2. CDR3 length: 13 amino acids.

The V and J genes are TRBV9 and TRBJ2-5; 7 bases map to TRBD1. The clonotype comes from a human donor with classical Hodgkin lymphoma. The sample in question was peripheral blood mononuclear cells (PBMCs), obtained before the second cycle of nivolumab. The CDR3 spells CASSVIQGETQYF. The CDR3 DNA follows: TGTGCCAGCAGCGTAATACAGGGGGAGACCCAGTACTTC.